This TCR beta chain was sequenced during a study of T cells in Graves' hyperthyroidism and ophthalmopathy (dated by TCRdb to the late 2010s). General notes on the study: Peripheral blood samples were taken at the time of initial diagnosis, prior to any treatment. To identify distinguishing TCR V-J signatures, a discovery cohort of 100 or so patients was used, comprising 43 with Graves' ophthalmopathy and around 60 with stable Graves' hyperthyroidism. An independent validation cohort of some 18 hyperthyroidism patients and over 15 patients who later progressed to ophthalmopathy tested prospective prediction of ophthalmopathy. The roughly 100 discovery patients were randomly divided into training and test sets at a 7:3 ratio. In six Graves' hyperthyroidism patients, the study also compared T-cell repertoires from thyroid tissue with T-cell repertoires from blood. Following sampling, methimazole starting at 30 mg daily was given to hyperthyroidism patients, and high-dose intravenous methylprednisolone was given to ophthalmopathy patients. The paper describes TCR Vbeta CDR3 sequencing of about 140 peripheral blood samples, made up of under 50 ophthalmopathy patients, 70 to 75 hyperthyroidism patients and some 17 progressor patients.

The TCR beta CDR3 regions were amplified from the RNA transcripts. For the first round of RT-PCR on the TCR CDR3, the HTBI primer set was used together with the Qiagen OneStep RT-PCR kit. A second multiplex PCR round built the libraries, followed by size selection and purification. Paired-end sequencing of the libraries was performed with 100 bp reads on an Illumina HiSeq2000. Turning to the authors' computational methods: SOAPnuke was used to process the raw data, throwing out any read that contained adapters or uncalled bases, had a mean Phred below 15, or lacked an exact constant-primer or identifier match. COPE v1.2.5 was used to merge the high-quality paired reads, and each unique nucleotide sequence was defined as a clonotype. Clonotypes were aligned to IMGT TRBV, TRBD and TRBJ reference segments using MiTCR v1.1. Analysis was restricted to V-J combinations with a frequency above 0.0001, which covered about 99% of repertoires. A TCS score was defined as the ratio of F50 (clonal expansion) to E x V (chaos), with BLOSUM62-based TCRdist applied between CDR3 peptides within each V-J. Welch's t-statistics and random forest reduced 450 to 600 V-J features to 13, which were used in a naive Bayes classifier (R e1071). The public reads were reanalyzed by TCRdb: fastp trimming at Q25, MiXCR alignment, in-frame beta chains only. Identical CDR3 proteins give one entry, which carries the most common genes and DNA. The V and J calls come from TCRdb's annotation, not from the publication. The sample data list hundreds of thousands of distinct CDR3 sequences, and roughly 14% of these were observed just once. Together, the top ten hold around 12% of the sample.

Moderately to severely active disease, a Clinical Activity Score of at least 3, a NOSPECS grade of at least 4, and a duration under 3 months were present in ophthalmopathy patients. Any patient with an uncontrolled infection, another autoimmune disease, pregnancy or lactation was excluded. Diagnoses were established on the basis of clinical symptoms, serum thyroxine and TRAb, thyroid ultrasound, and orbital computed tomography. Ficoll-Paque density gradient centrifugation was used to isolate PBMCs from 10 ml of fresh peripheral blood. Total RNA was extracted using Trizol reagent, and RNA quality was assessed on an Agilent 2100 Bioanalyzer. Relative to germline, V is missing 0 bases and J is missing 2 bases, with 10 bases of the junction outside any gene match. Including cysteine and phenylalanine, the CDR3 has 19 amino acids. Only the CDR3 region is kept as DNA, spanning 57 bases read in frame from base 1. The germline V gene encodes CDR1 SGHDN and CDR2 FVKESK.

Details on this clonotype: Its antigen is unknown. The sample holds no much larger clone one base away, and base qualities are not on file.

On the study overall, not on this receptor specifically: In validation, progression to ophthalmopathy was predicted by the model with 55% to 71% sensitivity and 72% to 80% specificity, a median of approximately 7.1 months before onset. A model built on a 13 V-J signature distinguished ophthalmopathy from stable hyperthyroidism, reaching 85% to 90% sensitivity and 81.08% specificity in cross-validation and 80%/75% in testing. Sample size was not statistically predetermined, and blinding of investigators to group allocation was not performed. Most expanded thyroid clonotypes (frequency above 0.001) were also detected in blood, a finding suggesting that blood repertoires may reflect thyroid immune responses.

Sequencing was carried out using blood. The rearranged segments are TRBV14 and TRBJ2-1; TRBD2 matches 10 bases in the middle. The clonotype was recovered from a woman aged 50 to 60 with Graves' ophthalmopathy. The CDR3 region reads CASSQDLPWTSGAYNEQFF. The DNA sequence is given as TGTGCCAGCAGCCAAGATCTTCCTTGGACTAGCGGAGCCTACAATGAGCAGTTCTTC.